The rows below give T cell receptor beta chains drawn from one sample of a study of T cell changes during pregnancy in multiple sclerosis. Method: immunoSEQ multiplex PCR; TCRdb's copy keeps in-frame clones and lacks some. The sample carries about 100,000 clones, 91% recorded once. Sequenced here: peripheral blood, sampled in the second trimester of pregnancy. These receptors all come from a female donor with multiple sclerosis, enrolled in a pregnancy study. Both conserved end residues are part of each CDR3. Each record gives: J gene, V gene, D gene, CDR3 length, CDR3 protein, CDR3 DNA. A D gene is named only where the DNA matches it firmly.

>TRBJ2-7|TRBV28|.|13
CASQDSGLREQYF
TGTGCCAGCCAAGATTCGGGACTCCGCGAGCAGTACTTC
>TRBJ2-7|TRBV21-1|.|17
CASSNGPGTSGRGAQYF
TGTGCCAGCAGCAATGGGCCCGGGACTAGCGGGAGAGGAGCGCAGTACTTC
>TRBJ2-1|TRBV6-1|.|17
CASSEASGRGASNEQFF
TGTGCCAGCAGTGAAGCTTCCGGCAGGGGAGCGTCGAATGAGCAGTTCTTC
>TRBJ2-5|TRBV6-1|.|15
CASRTSGNPWETQYF
TGTGCCAGCAGGACATCCGGCAACCCCTGGGAGACCCAGTACTTC
>TRBJ2-7|TRBV28|TRBD2|14
CASSLYGTRGEQYF
TGTGCCAGCAGTTTATACGGGACTAGGGGCGAGCAGTACTTC
>TRBJ2-3|TRBV6-1|.|13
CASSEVAPDTQYF
TGTGCCAGCAGTGAAGTGGCTCCAGATACGCAGTATTTT
>TRBJ1-1|TRBV30|.|14
CAWSGQISNTEAFF
TGTGCCTGGAGTGGACAGATATCGAACACTGAAGCTTTCTTT
>TRBJ1-3|TRBV2|.|14
CASSGVGGGNTIYF
TGTGCCAGCAGTGGGGTAGGCGGTGGAAACACCATATATTTT
>TRBJ2-2|TRBV28|.|16
CASRPAGSVGTGELFF
TGTGCCAGCCGTCCTGCCGGGAGCGTAGGGACCGGGGAGCTGTTTTTT
>TRBJ1-5|TRBV6-5|.|13
CASSNERDQPQHF
TGTGCCAGCAGTAACGAGAGGGATCAGCCCCAGCATTTT
>TRBJ2-7|TRBV7-8|TRBD1|13
CASSEDRIYEQYF
TGTGCCAGCAGCGAGGACAGGATATACGAGCAGTACTTC
>TRBJ2-5|TRBV7-6|TRBD2|17
CASSPRLAGDVQETQYF
TGTGCCAGCAGCCCCAGACTAGCGGGGGACGTCCAAGAGACCCAGTACTTC
>TRBJ1-1|TRBV29-1|.|11
CSFQTGIEAFF
TGCAGCTTTCAAACAGGGATTGAAGCTTTCTTT
>TRBJ1-3|TRBV21-1|.|16
CASSKRGDSSGNTIYF
TGTGCCAGCAGCAAAAGAGGGGACAGCTCTGGAAACACCATATATTTT
>TRBJ2-6|TRBV5-6|TRBD1|17
CASSLAETGYNGNVLTF
TGTGCCAGCAGCTTGGCTGAGACAGGGTACAATGGAAACGTCCTGACTTTC
>TRBJ2-5|TRBV4-2|TRBD2|20
CASSQAKPGLAGGRGETQYF
TGTGCCAGCAGCCAAGCCAAACCGGGACTAGCGGGAGGGAGAGGGGAGACCCAGTACTTC
>TRBJ2-3|TRBV5-1|.|14
CASSLGGVPDTQYF
TGCGCCAGCAGCTTGGGGGGAGTTCCAGATACGCAGTATTTT
>TRBJ2-7|TRBV29-1|.|11
CSAHAGYEQYF
TGTAGCGCACATGCGGGTTACGAGCAGTACTTC
>TRBJ2-2|TRBV30|.|16
CAGIQTGTMWAGELFF
TGTGCCGGGATACAGACCGGAACAATGTGGGCCGGGGAGCTGTTTTTT
>TRBJ2-5|TRBV9|TRBD1|16
CASSVGAGGRQETQYF
TGTGCCAGCAGCGTAGGTGCAGGGGGACGCCAAGAGACCCAGTACTTC